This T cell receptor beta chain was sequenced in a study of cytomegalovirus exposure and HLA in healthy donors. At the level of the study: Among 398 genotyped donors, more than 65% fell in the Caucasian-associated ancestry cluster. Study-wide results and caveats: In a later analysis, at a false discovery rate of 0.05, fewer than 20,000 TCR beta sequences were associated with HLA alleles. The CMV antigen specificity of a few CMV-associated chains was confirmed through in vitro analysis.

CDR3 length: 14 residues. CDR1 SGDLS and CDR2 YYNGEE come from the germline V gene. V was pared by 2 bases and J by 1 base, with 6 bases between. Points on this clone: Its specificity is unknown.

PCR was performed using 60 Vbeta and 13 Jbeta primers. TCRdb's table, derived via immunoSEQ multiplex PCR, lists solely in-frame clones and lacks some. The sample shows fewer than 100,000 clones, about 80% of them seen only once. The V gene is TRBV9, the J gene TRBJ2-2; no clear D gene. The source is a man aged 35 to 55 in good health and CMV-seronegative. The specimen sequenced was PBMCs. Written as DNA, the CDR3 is TGTGCCAGCAGCGTGAGACTGAACACCGGGGAGCTGTTTTTT. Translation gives CASSVRLNTGELFF.